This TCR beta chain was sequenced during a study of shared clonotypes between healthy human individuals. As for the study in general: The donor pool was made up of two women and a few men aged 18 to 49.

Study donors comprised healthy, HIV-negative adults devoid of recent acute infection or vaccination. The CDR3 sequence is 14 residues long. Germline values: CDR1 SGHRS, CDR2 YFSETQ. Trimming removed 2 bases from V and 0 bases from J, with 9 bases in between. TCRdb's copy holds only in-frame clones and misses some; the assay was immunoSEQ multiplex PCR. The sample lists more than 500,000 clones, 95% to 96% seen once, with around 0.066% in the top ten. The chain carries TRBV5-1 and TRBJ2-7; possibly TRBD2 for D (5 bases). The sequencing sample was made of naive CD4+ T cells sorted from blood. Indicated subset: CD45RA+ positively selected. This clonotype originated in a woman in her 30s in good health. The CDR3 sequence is CASSLGLNSYEQYF. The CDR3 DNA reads TGCGCCAGCAGCTTAGGACTTAACTCCTACGAGCAGTACTTC.